Listed below are T cell receptor beta chains from one sample, sequenced in a study of T cell responses to AZD1222 COVID-19 vaccine. TCRdb's table, derived via immunoSEQ multiplex PCR, lists solely in-frame clones and lacks some. The sample holds around 99,000 clones, approximately 90% seen once. The sample was peripheral blood, taken 28 days after the second AZD1222 dose. The receptors stem from an adult who received the AZD1222 COVID-19 vaccine. Each CDR3 is given with its conserved first and last residue. Fields, in order: CDR3 length, D gene, J gene, V gene, clone size, CDR3 protein, CDR3 DNA. The D gene is left open where the match is weak. Expanded clones are given a class, and other clones once, few, many or no size at all.

>12|.|TRBJ1-2|TRBV28|.
CASSWGNYGYTF
TGTGCCAGCAGTTGGGGTAACTATGGCTACACCTTC
>15|.|TRBJ1-2|TRBV15|.
CATSREKDKIYGYTF
TGTGCCACCAGCAGAGAAAAGGACAAGATCTATGGCTACACCTTC
>15|.|TRBJ1-6|TRBV6-5|.
CASRPGSSYNSPLHF
TGTGCCAGCCGCCCCGGGAGCTCCTATAATTCACCCCTCCACTTT
>14|.|TRBJ2-2|TRBV19|.
CASKQGWTTGELFF
TGTGCCAGTAAACAGGGTTGGACCACCGGGGAGCTGTTTTTT
>15|.|TRBJ2-1|TRBV5-8|.
CASSLWGTPYNEQFF
TGTGCCAGCAGCTTGTGGGGGACCCCCTACAATGAGCAGTTCTTC
>14|.|TRBJ1-1|TRBV27|.
CASSLRRERTEAFF
TGTGCCAGCAGTTTACGCAGGGAGCGGACTGAAGCTTTCTTT
>16|.|TRBJ2-1|TRBV5-1|once
CASSLAVRSSYNEQFF
TGCGCCAGCAGCTTGGCCGTGCGGTCCTCCTACAATGAGCAGTTCTTC
>13|.|TRBJ2-7|TRBV6-5|.
CASSLQYHYEQYF
TGTGCCAGCTCCCTACAGTATCACTACGAGCAGTACTTC
>13|.|TRBJ1-5|TRBV10-2|.
CASRERQNQPQHF
TGCGCCAGCAGAGAAAGACAGAATCAGCCCCAGCATTTT
>16|TRBD1|TRBJ1-1|TRBV10-3|.
CAIRSGDRGGWTEAFF
TGTGCCATCAGAAGCGGGGACAGGGGAGGTTGGACTGAAGCTTTCTTT
>13|.|TRBJ1-3|TRBV5-1|.
CASRDFSGNTIYF
TGCGCCAGCAGGGACTTTTCTGGAAACACCATATATTTT
>11|.|TRBJ1-6|TRBV6-1|.
CASSETSPLHF
TGTGCCAGCAGTGAAACTTCACCCCTCCACTTT
>14|.|TRBJ1-2|TRBV27|once
CASSLSSAFYGYTF
TGTGCCAGCAGTTTAAGTTCGGCTTTCTATGGCTACACCTTC
>15|.|TRBJ2-6|TRBV14|.
CASSQAFSGANVLTF
TGTGCCAGCAGCCAAGCGTTCTCTGGGGCCAACGTCCTGACTTTC
>17|.|TRBJ1-2|TRBV10-3|.
CAISERAQGSKNYGYTF
TGTGCCATCAGTGAGAGGGCCCAGGGGTCCAAAAACTATGGCTACACCTTC
>14|.|TRBJ2-2|TRBV6-5|.
CASRRDFYTGELFF
TGTGCCAGCAGGAGGGACTTCTACACCGGGGAGCTGTTTTTT
>16|.|TRBJ2-3|TRBV6-4|.
CASSDGNGGLTDTQYF
TGTGCCAGCAGTGACGGGAACGGGGGGCTCACAGATACGCAGTATTTT
>15|TRBD1|TRBJ2-5|TRBV5-1|.
CASSWADREKETQYF
TGCGCCAGCAGCTGGGCGGACAGGGAAAAAGAGACCCAGTACTTC
>15|.|TRBJ2-7|TRBV14|.
CASSKGAGSPYEQYF
TGTGCCAGCAGTAAAGGGGCGGGGAGTCCCTACGAGCAGTACTTC
>12|.|TRBJ2-5|TRBV27|.
CASSLREETQYF
TGTGCCAGCAGTTTACGAGAAGAGACCCAGTACTTC
>15|TRBD2|TRBJ2-1|TRBV9|.
CASSVSGSGYNEQFF
TGTGCCAGCAGCGTTAGCGGGAGCGGTTACAATGAGCAGTTCTTC
>14|.|TRBJ1-5|TRBV30|.
CAWSGGAQSQPQHF
TGTGCCTGGAGTGGAGGGGCGCAGAGTCAGCCCCAGCATTTT
>13|.|TRBJ2-1|TRBV11-2|.
CASSLDRTGKQFF
TGTGCCAGCAGCTTAGACCGGACCGGCAAGCAGTTCTTC
>15|TRBD2|TRBJ2-1|TRBV29-1|.
CSVESSWGGYNEQFF
TGCAGCGTTGAGTCCAGCTGGGGGGGGTACAATGAGCAGTTCTTC
>15|TRBD2|TRBJ2-1|TRBV6-4|.
CASSDWAGVSNEQFF
TGTGCCAGCAGTGACTGGGCGGGGGTTTCCAATGAGCAGTTCTTC
>16|.|TRBJ1-5|TRBV30|.
CAWSVPGEYSNQPQHF
TGTGCCTGGAGTGTACCGGGGGAGTATAGCAATCAGCCCCAGCATTTT
>15|.|TRBJ2-7|TRBV9|.
CASSPSPSFLYEQYF
TGTGCCAGCAGCCCCAGCCCCTCCTTTCTGTACGAGCAGTACTTC
>16|.|TRBJ2-1|TRBV9|once
CASSASGGGRINEQFF
TGTGCCAGCAGCGCATCCGGGGGCGGGAGAATTAATGAGCAGTTCTTC
>12|.|TRBJ2-7|TRBV6-2/TRBV6-3|.
CASSRISYEQYF
TGTGCCAGCAGCCGTATATCCTACGAGCAGTACTTC
>15|TRBD2|TRBJ2-5|TRBV6-5|.
CASRGAAGGQTTQYF
TGTGCCAGCAGGGGGGCAGCGGGAGGGCAGACCACCCAGTACTTC
>13|.|TRBJ2-1|TRBV15|.
CATSSGINNEQFF
TGTGCCACCAGCAGTGGGATCAACAATGAGCAGTTCTTC
>15|TRBD1|TRBJ2-7|TRBV2|.
CASSERTGLSYEQYF
TGTGCCAGCAGTGAAAGGACAGGGTTATCCTACGAGCAGTACTTC
>14|TRBD2|TRBJ2-1|TRBV6-5|.
CASSPGGGHNEQFF
TGTGCCAGCAGTCCCGGGGGGGGGCACAATGAGCAGTTCTTC
>17|TRBD2|TRBJ2-1|TRBV16|.
CASSPGGKAGSYNEQFF
TGTGCCAGCAGCCCGGGGGGAAAAGCGGGCTCCTACAATGAGCAGTTCTTC
>14|TRBD2|TRBJ2-1|TRBV18|.
CASSPGLAHNEQFF
TGTGCCAGCTCACCGGGACTAGCCCACAATGAGCAGTTCTTC